The rows below give T cell receptor beta chains drawn from one sample of a study of regulatory T cells in long-lasting Graves disease. TCRdb used MiXCR to reprocess the multiplex PCR reads, holding one entry per CDR3 protein. The sample lists around 300,000 distinct CDR3 sequences; roughly a fifth were seen once. Sample: peripheral blood mononuclear cells (PBMCs), taken when the disease was refractory, from a patient treated with antithyroid drugs. Every receptor here comes from a female donor with Graves disease. Both conserved end residues are part of each CDR3. A D gene is named only where the DNA matches it firmly.

j_call v_call d_call cdr3_aa
TRBJ1-2 TRBV7-8 - CASSLAQGWGYYGYTF
TRBJ1-5 TRBV19 - CATATGLNQPQHF
TRBJ2-7 TRBV5-1 TRBD2 CASSGRDSGRYEQYF
TRBJ2-4 TRBV2 - CASSEGTGANLYF
TRBJ2-2 TRBV24-1 TRBD1 CATRTGTDTGELFF
TRBJ2-7 TRBV20-1 - CSAEQGLGEQYF
TRBJ2-1 TRBV7-8 - CASSLDRGNEQFF
TRBJ2-2 TRBV27 - CASSLGPPGWEVSNTGELFF
TRBJ2-3 TRBV28 TRBD1 CAAGTVSTDTQYF
TRBJ1-5 TRBV30 - CAWSVGGDQPQHF
TRBJ2-2 TRBV24-1 - CATSDQTGIRELFF
TRBJ1-4 TRBV4-3 - CASSWGSVTNEKLFF
TRBJ2-4 TRBV7-9 TRBD2 CASSLGGTSGSTLAKNIQYF
TRBJ2-5 TRBV7-2 TRBD2 CASSWGLAGAETQYF
TRBJ2-6 TRBV18 TRBD1 CASSTGVGANVLTF
TRBJ2-2 TRBV6-1 - CASIAYDGELFF
TRBJ1-4 TRBV7-9 - CASSARQRNEKLFF
TRBJ2-7 TRBV18 TRBD2 CASSDTTSAVYEQYF
TRBJ2-7 TRBV12-3/TRBV12-4 - CASSFETDPYEQYF
TRBJ1-1 TRBV4-1 - CASSQDRPMNTEAFF
TRBJ2-4 TRBV7-2 TRBD1 CASSSRTGGIIQYF
TRBJ2-7 TRBV20-1 TRBD2 CSAPRPGLAGPYEQYF
TRBJ1-2 TRBV3-1 - CASSQEQNYGYTF
TRBJ2-7 TRBV27 TRBD2 CASSPVGLAYEQYF
TRBJ2-2 TRBV18 - CASSPGLERTGELFF
TRBJ2-1 TRBV12-3/TRBV12-4 TRBD2 CASSSPAGHSGRAYNEQFF
TRBJ2-2 TRBV6-1 - CASIMYPSYNTGELFF
TRBJ2-4 TRBV15 - CATSRVGTSSTKNIQYF
TRBJ2-7 TRBV7-2 TRBD2 CASSPSGKRSYEQYF
TRBJ2-4 TRBV7-2 - CASSLGRSLADKRNIQYF
TRBJ2-5 TRBV29-1 - CSVEWEEGAEETQYF
TRBJ2-4 TRBV20-1 - CSARGQLAGPLAKNIQYF
TRBJ2-1 TRBV20-1 TRBD2 CSARSPGLAVNEQFF
TRBJ1-1 TRBV11-2 - CASSAGQNTEAFF
TRBJ2-7 TRBV19 TRBD1 CSSSIGTGDYEQYF
TRBJ2-7 TRBV7-2 - CASSLLLGSPGEQYF
TRBJ2-5 TRBV7-9 - CASSLTGPETQYF
TRBJ2-1 TRBV7-2 - CASSSTGLQTYNEQFF
TRBJ2-1 TRBV30 - CACPGLSSYNEQFF
TRBJ2-5 TRBV20-1 - CSARNRLGLETQYF
TRBJ2-6 TRBV20-1 - CSARDPRQANVLTF
TRBJ2-5 TRBV18 - CASSPQQPLQETQYF
TRBJ2-2 TRBV29-1 - CSGTGPAGELFF